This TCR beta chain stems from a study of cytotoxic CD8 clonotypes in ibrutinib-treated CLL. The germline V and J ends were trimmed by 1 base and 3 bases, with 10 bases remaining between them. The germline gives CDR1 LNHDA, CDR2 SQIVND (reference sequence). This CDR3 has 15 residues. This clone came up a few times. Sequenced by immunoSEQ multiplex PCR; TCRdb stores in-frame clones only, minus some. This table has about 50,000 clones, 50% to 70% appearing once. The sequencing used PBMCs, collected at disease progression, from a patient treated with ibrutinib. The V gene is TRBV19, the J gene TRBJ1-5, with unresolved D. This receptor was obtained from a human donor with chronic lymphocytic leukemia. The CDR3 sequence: CASSIVAVNNQPQHF. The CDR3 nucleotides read TGTGCCAGTAGTATAGTGGCCGTAAACAATCAGCCCCAGCATTTT.